This T cell receptor (beta chain) was retrieved from a study of cytomegalovirus exposure and HLA in healthy donors. Study context: A data release that came early held approximately 85 million unique TCRs from HLA-typed donors.

A note on this clone: The antigen is not known.

PCR employed 60 Vbeta and 13 Jbeta primers. TCRdb's copy holds only in-frame clones and misses some; the assay was immunoSEQ multiplex PCR. The sample has just over 70,000 clones, about 67% seen once. General study points: A link between a missense DCLRE1C variant and TCR beta V- and J-gene trimming emerged from a later analysis. In a later analysis, parvovirus B19, influenza, CMV and Epstein-Barr virus appeared linked to several top co-occurrence clusters. Accounts indicate the classifier identified cytomegalovirus status with strong specificity and sensitivity.

Material: PBMCs. The receptor comes from a human donor in good health.

Here the CDR3 reads CASRIVGAPDEQYF. The CDR3, as DNA: TGTGCCAGCAGGATAGTTGGGGCGCCTGACGAGCAGTACTTC. The J gene is TRBJ2-7, the V gene TRBV6-1, with D perhaps TRBD1 (5 bases). V dropped 6 bases and J dropped 5 bases, with 17 bases sitting between them. Germline V lookup: CDR1 MNHNS, CDR2 SASEGT. The CDR3 is 14 amino acids.